The rows below give T cell receptor beta chains drawn from one sample of a study of cytomegalovirus exposure and HLA in healthy donors. Profiling relied on immunoSEQ multiplex PCR, and the TCRdb table lists in-frame clones only, not all of them. The sample records roughly 150,000 clones, approximately 70% being singletons. Sequencing used PBMCs. The receptor set was obtained from a woman aged 18-29 years in good health and CMV-seropositive. CDR3s include the opening cysteine and the closing phenylalanine or tryptophan. D genes are given only for firm matches. Clone size is not always given. Where it is, it says once, few, many or a class for expanded clones.

j_call clone_size d_call v_call cdr3_aa cdr3_nt
TRBJ2-1 . . TRBV7-2 CASSSPTKQFF TGTGCCAGCAGCTCCCCAACAAAGCAGTTCTTC
TRBJ1-1 . . TRBV9 CASSVEGPGSEAFF TGTGCCAGCAGCGTAGAAGGACCGGGATCTGAAGCTTTCTTT
TRBJ2-7 . TRBD1 TRBV10-3 CAISEVQGYDEQYF TGTGCCATCAGTGAGGTACAGGGGTACGACGAGCAGTACTTC
TRBJ2-2 . . TRBV15 CATSRDVGATGANTGELFF TGTGCCACCAGCAGAGATGTGGGGGCGACAGGTGCAAACACCGGGGAGCTGTTTTTT
TRBJ1-1 few TRBD1 TRBV6-6 CATDTGTGMNTEAFF TGTGCCACCGATACGGGGACAGGGATGAACACTGAAGCTTTCTTT
TRBJ2-1 . TRBD2 TRBV5-1 CASSSLAGEDNEQFF TGCGCCAGCAGCTCACTAGCGGGGGAAGACAATGAGCAGTTCTTC
TRBJ1-1 . . TRBV30 CAWTLRGWGTEAFF TGTGCCTGGACCTTAAGGGGTTGGGGCACTGAAGCTTTCTTT
TRBJ2-3 . . TRBV18 CASSPAGIITDTQYF TGTGCCAGCTCACCAGCGGGGATCATCACAGATACGCAGTATTTT
TRBJ2-1 . TRBD2 TRBV2 CASSDLRTSRNEQFF TGTGCCAGCAGTGACCTTAGGACTAGTCGCAATGAGCAGTTCTTC
TRBJ2-1 . TRBD2 TRBV9 CASTPGTSGVYNEQFF TGTGCCAGCACCCCTGGAACTAGCGGGGTCTACAATGAGCAGTTCTTC
TRBJ1-4 . . TRBV27 CASNLLRGNEKLFF TGTGCCAGCAATTTGTTAAGGGGTAATGAAAAACTGTTTTTT
TRBJ1-2 once . TRBV9 CASSPGGGPGGYTF TGTGCCAGCAGCCCCGGGGGGGGGCCCGGTGGCTACACCTTC
TRBJ1-2 . . TRBV11-2 CASSPDRVYGYTF TGTGCCAGCAGCCCTGACAGAGTGTATGGCTACACCTTC
TRBJ2-1 once TRBD2 TRBV5-1 CASSNKGELAGPSSYNEQFF TGCGCCAGCAGTAACAAGGGAGAACTAGCGGGGCCTAGCTCCTACAATGAGCAGTTCTTC
TRBJ1-4 . . TRBV11-2 CASSSKGGMGEKLFF TGTGCCAGCAGCTCTAAGGGAGGGATGGGCGAAAAACTGTTTTTT
TRBJ2-7 . . TRBV5-1 CASRPSGQSSYEQYF TGCGCCAGCAGGCCCTCCGGACAGTCCTCCTACGAGCAGTACTTC
TRBJ2-4 . . TRBV19 CASSTEIAKNIQYF TGTGCCAGTAGTACGGAGATAGCCAAAAACATTCAGTACTTC
TRBJ1-2 . . TRBV5-1 CASSPGGAVHNYGYTF TGCGCCAGCAGCCCGGGCGGGGCAGTTCATAACTATGGCTACACCTTC
TRBJ2-7 . TRBD1 TRBV5-4 CASSLGSGGYEQYF TGTGCCAGCAGCTTGGGGTCAGGGGGCTACGAGCAGTACTTC
TRBJ2-1 . . TRBV7-3 CASSPGTGSSYNEQFF TGTGCCAGCAGCCCAGGTACGGGGAGCTCCTACAATGAGCAGTTCTTC
TRBJ2-5 few TRBD2 TRBV7-3 CASSPTVSGGETQYF TGTGCCAGCAGCCCCACTGTCTCGGGGGGGGAGACCCAGTACTTC
TRBJ2-7 few . TRBV4-2 CASSQVGQGSYEQYF TGTGCCAGCAGCCAAGTGGGCCAGGGATCCTACGAGCAGTACTTC
TRBJ2-1 . TRBD1 TRBV6-1 CASSVMTGPYNEQFF TGTGCCAGCAGTGTCATGACAGGGCCGTACAATGAGCAGTTCTTC
TRBJ2-5 . TRBD2 TRBV12-5 CASGLRGGETQYF TGTGCTAGTGGCCTCCGGGGGGGGGAGACCCAGTACTTC
TRBJ2-4 . TRBD1 TRBV11-2 CASSDSGGRNIQYF TGTGCCAGCAGCGATTCAGGGGGCCGGAACATTCAGTACTTC
TRBJ2-1 . TRBD2 TRBV4-2 CASSTRGSGGGRINEQFF TGTGCCAGCAGTACTCGGGGGAGTGGCGGGGGGCGAATCAATGAGCAGTTCTTC
TRBJ2-7 few . TRBV7-2 CASSLDFSEQYF TGTGCCAGCAGCTTAGACTTCTCCGAGCAGTACTTC
TRBJ2-7 . . TRBV5-6 CASSPGVLRGSYEQYF TGTGCCAGCAGCCCCGGGGTGTTGCGGGGCTCATACGAGCAGTACTTC
TRBJ1-1 . . TRBV7-9 CSSSLEGDTEAFF TGTTCCAGCAGCTTAGAAGGGGACACTGAAGCTTTCTTT
TRBJ2-3 . . TRBV9 CASSWTTTDTQYF TGTGCCAGCAGCTGGACTACCACAGATACGCAGTATTTT
TRBJ2-1 . . TRBV27 CASSLPYNEQFF TGTGCCAGCAGTTTACCGTACAATGAGCAGTTCTTC
TRBJ2-2 . TRBD2 TRBV6-1 CASSELAGGPGELFF TGTGCCAGCAGTGAACTAGCGGGGGGGCCCGGGGAGCTGTTTTTT
TRBJ1-2 few . TRBV27 CASLNYGYTF TGTGCCAGTCTGAACTATGGCTACACCTTC
TRBJ2-3 . TRBD2 TRBV7-9 CASSLDELAALPSTDTQYF TGTGCCAGCAGCTTAGATGAGCTAGCGGCCCTCCCTAGCACAGATACGCAGTATTTT
TRBJ1-1 . TRBD1 TRBV13 CASSRRQGVVEAFF TGTGCCAGCAGCCGACGACAGGGGGTAGTTGAAGCTTTCTTT
TRBJ1-2 few TRBD1 TRBV7-9 CASSSSPGQGANYGYTF TGTGCCAGCAGCTCTTCTCCGGGACAGGGGGCTAACTATGGCTACACCTTC
TRBJ1-1 . . TRBV6-1 CAIRAAALMNTEAFF TGTGCCATTAGGGCAGCGGCGTTGATGAACACTGAAGCTTTCTTT
TRBJ1-2 few TRBD1 TRBV9 CASKRGQGDYGYTF TGTGCCAGCAAAAGAGGACAGGGGGACTATGGCTACACCTTC
TRBJ1-2 once . TRBV6-1 CASSELPLYGYTF TGTGCCAGCAGTGAACTTCCACTCTATGGCTACACCTTC
TRBJ1-1 . . TRBV19 CASSIVMQGRNTEAFF TGTGCCAGTAGTATAGTAATGCAGGGAAGGAACACTGAAGCTTTCTTT
TRBJ2-1 once TRBD1 TRBV7-8 CASSPRTGTTSEQFF TGTGCCAGCAGCCCGCGGACAGGGACAACGAGTGAGCAGTTCTTC
TRBJ1-1 once . TRBV29-1 CSVGGLARGTEAFF TGCAGCGTTGGGGGACTTGCTCGGGGAACTGAAGCTTTCTTT
TRBJ2-2 . . TRBV29-1 CSVTSGTSNTGELFF TGCAGCGTTACCTCCGGGACATCGAACACCGGGGAGCTGTTTTTT
TRBJ2-2 . TRBD1 TRBV5-1 CASSPLDRHTGELFF TGCGCCAGCAGCCCCCTGGACAGGCACACCGGGGAGCTGTTTTTT
TRBJ2-5 . . TRBV5-1 CASSRRDSQETQYF TGCGCCAGCAGCCGCCGGGACTCCCAAGAGACCCAGTACTTC
TRBJ2-1 . TRBD2 TRBV7-3 CASSLSGTSGNEQFF TGTGCCAGCAGCCTTTCGGGGACTAGCGGCAATGAGCAGTTCTTC
TRBJ2-6 . . TRBV4-2 CASQIALSGANVLTF TGTGCCAGCCAAATTGCGCTCTCTGGGGCCAACGTCCTGACTTTC
TRBJ1-1 . TRBD1 TRBV5-1 CASSSGQGYTEAFF TGCGCCAGCAGCTCGGGACAGGGATATACTGAAGCTTTCTTT
TRBJ1-5 . . TRBV11-2 CASSQDRNQPQHF TGTGCCAGCAGTCAAGACAGGAATCAGCCCCAGCATTTT
TRBJ1-2 . TRBD1 TRBV30 CAWENRGGPNYGYTF TGTGCCTGGGAGAACAGGGGAGGTCCTAACTATGGCTACACCTTC
TRBJ2-1 . . TRBV18 CASSPPRGSNPSSYNEQFF TGTGCCAGCTCACCACCGCGGGGTTCAAATCCTAGCTCCTACAATGAGCAGTTCTTC
TRBJ1-1 once TRBD1 TRBV2 CASARQGARDTEAFF TGTGCCAGCGCGAGACAGGGGGCTCGGGACACTGAAGCTTTCTTT
TRBJ1-4 . TRBD1 TRBV2 CASSRATGTIGKLFF TGTGCCAGCAGCCGAGCGACAGGGACGATCGGAAAACTGTTTTTT
TRBJ2-7 . TRBD1 TRBV6-5 CASSWHRGEEQYF TGTGCCAGCAGTTGGCACAGGGGTGAAGAGCAGTACTTC